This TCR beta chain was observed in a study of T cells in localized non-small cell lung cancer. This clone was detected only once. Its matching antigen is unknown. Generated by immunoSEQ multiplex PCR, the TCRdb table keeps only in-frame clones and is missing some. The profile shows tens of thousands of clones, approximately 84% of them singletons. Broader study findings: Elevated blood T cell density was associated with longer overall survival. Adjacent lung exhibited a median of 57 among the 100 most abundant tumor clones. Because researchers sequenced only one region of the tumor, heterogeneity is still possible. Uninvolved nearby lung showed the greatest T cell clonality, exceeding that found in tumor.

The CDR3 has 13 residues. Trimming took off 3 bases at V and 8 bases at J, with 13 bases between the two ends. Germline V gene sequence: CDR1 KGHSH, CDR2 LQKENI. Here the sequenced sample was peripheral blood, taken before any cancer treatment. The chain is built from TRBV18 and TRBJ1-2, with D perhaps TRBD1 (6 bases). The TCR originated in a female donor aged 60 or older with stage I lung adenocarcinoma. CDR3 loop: CASSPTGSRGYTF. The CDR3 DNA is TGTGCCAGCTCACCCACAGGGAGTCGCGGCTACACCTTC.